Following are 30 T cell receptor beta chains from one sample sequenced in a study of read filtering for tumor transcriptome and immune sequencing. This library used roughly 400 ng RNA and molecular barcoded adaptors spanning alpha/delta and beta/gamma chains. Using its own MiXCR run on the reads, TCRdb lists one record per CDR3 protein. The top ten clones hold about 32% of a sample with 40,000 to 50,000 distinct CDR3 sequences, 13% of them seen once. Material for sequencing was a population of CD138-negative cells sorted from bone marrow. These receptor sequences come from a donor at least 40 years old with multiple myeloma.

This clonotype has a count of ten or more. The CDR3 DNA sequence: TGTGCCAGCAGCGTGGACTACGAGCAGTACTTC. Amino acid sequence: CASSVDYEQYF. The chain recombines TRBV5-6 with TRBJ2-7; D ambiguous. CDR3 length: 11 amino acids. V was pared by 4 bases and J by 3 bases, with 5 bases between. Germline-derived CDR1 and CDR2 are SGHDT and YYEEEE.

This clonotype has a count of ten or more. The chain couples TRBV27 to TRBJ1-4; no clear D. Germline V gene lookup returns CDR1 MNHEY and CDR2 SMNVEV (reference sequence). V was clipped by 2 bases and J by 12 bases, with 7 bases between them. The CDR3 extends over 11 amino acids. The DNA of the CDR3 is TGTGCCAGCAGTTTAGGCAGGCAACTGTTTTTT. Translating gives CASSLGRQLFF.

This clonotype was found a few times. V usage is TRBV30 and J usage is TRBJ2-3, with no clear D. V lost 3 bases, J lost 5 bases, and 9 bases lay in between. The germline V gene encodes CDR1 GTSNPN and CDR2 SVGIG (reference sequence). The length of the CDR3 is 12 residues. CDR3 nucleotide sequence: TGTGCCTGGAGCGACACGAGAGATACGCAGTATTTT. Protein: CAWSDTRDTQYF.

Of note for this clonotype: A much larger clone lies one base from this, so it may be a read error. This sequence joins TRBV20-1 and TRBJ2-5; D ambiguous. V lost 5 bases to trimming and J lost 5 bases, with 9 bases between them. CDR3 length equals 11 residues. Germline V gene sequence: CDR1 DFQATT, CDR2 SNEGSKA (reference sequence). The CDR3 reads CSALRMETQYF. Here the CDR3 DNA reads TGCAGTGCTCTCCGAATGGAGACCCAGTACTTC.

This clonotype was detected many times. The chain joins TRBV20-1 to TRBJ2-7; 8 bases match TRBD2. This CDR3 has 19 amino acids. Germline lookup yields CDR1 DFQATT and CDR2 SNEGSKA (reference sequence). After removal of 0 bases from V and 2 bases from J, the junction contained 18 bases not matched to a gene. The CDR3 nucleotides are TGCAGTGCTAGAGATTCCCATTTTGGGCTAGCGGGCGTTGCCTACGAGCAGTACTTC. As protein: CSARDSHFGLAGVAYEQYF.

This clonotype was detected many times. This chain joins TRBV5-1 and TRBJ2-1; perhaps TRBD1 as D (5 bases). The germline gives CDR1 SGHRS, CDR2 YFSETQ. V was pared by 3 bases and J by 4 bases, with 8 bases between. The length of the CDR3 is 13 residues. The CDR3 DNA reads TGCGCCAGCAGCTATGACAGTTACAATGAGCAGTTCTTC. This codes for CASSYDSYNEQFF.

The rearrangement links TRBV4-3 to TRBJ2-3; D not certain. Germline V CDR1 and CDR2: LGHNA, YSLEER. The CDR3 is 16 amino acids. With 0 bases removed from V and 4 bases from J, the gap between germline ends came to 14 bases. The CDR3 nucleotides read TGCGCCAGCAGCCAAGATTGGCGAGAGTTCGCAGATACGCAGTATTTT. As protein: CASSQDWREFADTQYF.

This clonotype was recorded at least ten times. The chain employs TRBV18 and TRBJ1-1; D uncertain. CDR1 is KGHSH, CDR2 LQKENI, per germline. V was pared by 3 bases and J by 3 bases, with 11 bases between. The CDR3 extends over 14 amino acids. The CDR3 sequence: CASSPGVEYTEAFF. In DNA form, the CDR3 reads TGTGCCAGCTCACCGGGAGTGGAGTACACTGAAGCTTTCTTT.

At least ten counts were recorded for this clonotype. The germline gene is not matched at one end of the junction; a read error may be the cause. This chain connects TRBV4-1 to TRBJ2-3; tentatively, D is TRBD1 (5 bases). This CDR3 region has 11 residues. Germline lookup yields CDR1 MGHRA and CDR2 YSYEKL. The CDR3 nucleotides read TGCGCCAGCAGCCAACAGGGAAAGGTGGATTTT. It yields the protein CASSQQGKVDF.

This clonotype was seen a single time. The chain joins TRBV7-3 to TRBJ1-3; TRBD1 agrees at 7 bases. The length of the CDR3 is 15 residues. Germline loops: CDR1 SGHTA, CDR2 FQGTGA. Trimming removed 4 bases from V and 2 bases from J; junction bases left unmatched: 5. Here the CDR3 DNA reads TGTGCCAGCAGCTCTGACAGGGTGCCTGGAAACACCATATATTTT. Its translation is CASSSDRVPGNTIYF.

The V gene is TRBV29-1, the J gene TRBJ2-3, with 7 bases aligning to TRBD2. Germline CDR1 reads SQVTM; CDR2 reads ANQGSEA. With V trimmed by 8 bases and J by 1 base, 12 bases remained unmatched. The CDR3 is 15 amino acids. The CDR3 bases are TGCAGCATTGGAGTTGGTCGGGAGGGCACAGATACGCAGTATTTT. It translates to CSIGVGREGTDTQYF.

This clonotype appeared a few times. A far bigger clonotype differs at one base, so this is likely a read error. The rearrangement links TRBV7-2 to TRBJ1-6; D is uncertain. Germline V gives CDR1 SGHTA, CDR2 FQGNSA. The CDR3 has 13 amino acids. For the CDR3, the DNA is TGTGCCAGCAGCCCCACTGGCAGCCCTGAAGTTTTCTTT. Protein product: CASSPTGSPEVFF.

This clonotype has a count of ten or more. This chain joins TRBV20-1 and TRBJ2-3; 10 nucleotides agree with TRBD2. Germline CDR1 DFQATT, CDR2 SNEGSKA (reference sequence). V shed 4 bases, J shed 5 bases, and the junction held 3 bases outside the gene matches. The CDR3 loop spans 13 amino acids. The CDR3 here is CSATGLARDTQYF. The DNA of the CDR3 is TGCAGTGCTACGGGACTAGCGAGAGATACGCAGTATTTT.

This clonotype was seen ten or more times. This chain connects TRBV7-2 to TRBJ1-5; D not certain. Deletions cut 2 bases from V and 5 bases from J, with 7 bases between. Germline lookup yields CDR1 SGHTA and CDR2 FQGNSA. The CDR3 has 13 residues. CDR3 residues: CASSLSLDQPQHF. CDR3 bases: TGTGCCAGCAGCTTATCCTTAGATCAGCCCCAGCATTTT.

This clonotype was picked up many times. A junction end diverges from the germline sequence, so it may reflect a read error. The rearrangement uses TRBV7-9 and TRBJ1-1; 8 bases agree with TRBD1. Germline loops: CDR1 SEHNR, CDR2 FQNEAQ (reference sequence). The CDR3 is made up of 15 amino acids. The CDR3 DNA reads TGTGCCAGCAGTCTGACAGGGGCCATGAACACTGAAGCTTCCTTT. It translates to CASSLTGAMNTEASF.

As for this clonotype: A far bigger clonotype differs at one base, so this is likely a read error. The chain couples TRBV7-8 to TRBJ2-1, with 10 bases fitting TRBD2. Germline assignment: CDR1 SGHVS and CDR2 FQNEAQ. Trimming removed 4 bases from V and 9 bases from J; junction bases left unmatched: 9. The length of the CDR3 is 15 residues. CDR3 loop: CASSSEREGHSEQFF. CDR3 DNA sequence: TGTGCCAGCAGCTCCGAGCGGGAGGGCCACAGTGAGCAGTTCTTC.

About this clonotype: The germline gene is not matched at one end of the junction; a read error may be the cause. The rearrangement links TRBV20-1 to TRBJ2-2; 11 positions agree with TRBD2. The CDR3 runs to 18 residues. CDR1 is DFQATT and CDR2 is SNEGSKA in the germline V gene (reference sequence). CDR3 sequence (DNA): TGCAGTGCTAGGGGTCCTAGCGGGAGGAGTCCCGGCACCGGGGAGCTGTCTTTT. It codes for CSARGPSGRSPGTGELSF.

Remarks on this clonotype: This may arise from a read error, as a much more abundant clone is one base away. The chain joins TRBV7-2 to TRBJ2-3, with 9 positions matching TRBD2. V lost 5 bases, J lost 6 bases, and 9 bases stayed unmatched. In germline, CDR1 is SGHTA, CDR2 FQGNSA. CDR3 length equals 15 residues. For the CDR3, the DNA is TGTGCCAGCAGCCTTAATTTAGCGGGAGCGGATACGCAGTATTTT. Residues: CASSLNLAGADTQYF.

As to this clonotype: The junction departs from the called germline gene at one end, perhaps through a read error. The chain joins TRBV20-1 to TRBJ2-1, with unresolved D. The CDR3 spans 10 residues. The germline V gene encodes CDR1 DFQATT and CDR2 SNEGSKA (reference sequence). The CDR3 reads CRPYRNDQFF. The DNA of the CDR3 is TGCAGACCATACCGGAATGATCAGTTCTTC.

This clonotype was counted many times. This chain joins TRBV7-9 and TRBJ2-5, with a weak D call TRBD2 (5 bases). The germline V gene encodes CDR1 SEHNR and CDR2 FQNEAQ (reference sequence). The V gene lost 2 bases and the J gene lost 5 bases, with 15 bases spanning the gap. This CDR3 is built from 15 residues. CDR3 in amino acids: CASSLSGIRWETQYF. The CDR3 DNA reads TGTGCCAGCAGCTTATCGGGGATAAGGTGGGAGACCCAGTACTTC.

This clonotype showed up just a few times. The J gene is TRBJ1-4, the V gene TRBV28, with 7 positions matching TRBD1. CDR3 length: 15 residues. The ends lost 6 bases at V and 5 bases at J; junction bases unmatched: 9. CDR1 MDHEN and CDR2 SYDVKM come from the germline V gene. CDR3 DNA sequence: TGTGCCAGCAGCTCCGCCGGGACAGCGAATGAAAAACTGTTTTTT. It specifies CASSSAGTANEKLFF.

This clonotype was found many times. The V call is TRBV20-1, the J call TRBJ2-7, with D possibly matching TRBD2 (5 bases). The germline V gene has CDR1 DFQATT and CDR2 SNEGSKA (reference sequence). Trimming stripped 4 bases from V and 9 bases from J, with 19 bases between. The CDR3 spans 13 residues. The CDR3 coding sequence is TGCAGTGCTACTGGGCAGACGGATGGAGGGCAGTACTTC. This gives the protein CSATGQTDGGQYF.

This clonotype was detected ten times or more. The rearrangement uses TRBV6-1 and TRBJ2-1; D ambiguous. The length of the CDR3 is 18 residues. The V and J ends lost 2 bases and 4 bases respectively, with 21 bases between them. Germline V gene sequence: CDR1 MNHNS, CDR2 SASEGT. The CDR3 DNA is TGTGCCAGCAGTGAATCCAAGTTAGGACCGCTCCTGTACAATGAGCAGTTCTTC. Protein product: CASSESKLGPLLYNEQFF.

This clonotype has a count of ten or more. This rearrangement joins TRBV20-1 to TRBJ2-7; TRBD2 matches 9 bases. CDR1 DFQATT and CDR2 SNEGSKA come from the germline V gene (reference sequence). CDR3 length equals 13 residues. After removal of 6 bases from V and 0 bases from J, the junction contained 3 bases not matched to a gene. CDR3 sequence reads: CSALAGNSYEQYF. The CDR3 DNA is TGCAGTGCCCTAGCGGGGAACTCCTACGAGCAGTACTTC.

This clonotype was observed many times. The rearrangement joins TRBV7-9 to TRBJ2-1; 9 bases line up with TRBD1. Germline assignment: CDR1 SEHNR and CDR2 FQNEAQ (reference sequence). Trimming removed 5 bases from V and 4 bases from J; junction bases left unmatched: 6. The CDR3 loop spans 15 amino acids. The CDR3 region has the DNA TGTGCCAGCAGCCTACCGGGACAGGGATACAATGAGCAGTTCTTC. Translation: CASSLPGQGYNEQFF.

This clonotype was seen ten or more times. The V call is TRBV12-3 or TRBV12-4, the J call TRBJ1-3; D gene ambiguous. Trimming left V 3 bases short and J 0 bases short, with 6 bases between. The CDR3 totals 14 residues. The CDR3: CASSFRHSGNTIYF. In DNA, the CDR3 is TGTGCCAGCAGTTTCCGCCACTCTGGAAACACCATATATTTT.

Worth noting for this clonotype: One junction end disagrees with the germline gene, perhaps due to a read error. The CDR3 spells CASSERNEQFF. In nucleotides, the CDR3 is TGTGCCAGCAGTGAACGGAATGAACAGTTCTTC. The chain couples TRBV2 to TRBJ2-1, with no clear D. The CDR3 covers 11 residues. Per the germline V gene, CDR1 is SNHLY and CDR2 is FYNNEI.

This clonotype was detected only a few times. The chain joins TRBV3-1 to TRBJ2-5, with 8 positions matching TRBD1. The CDR3 totals 15 residues. The germline V gene has CDR1 LGHDT and CDR2 YNNKEL (reference sequence). The V segment lost 1 base and the J segment 4 bases; nucleotides outside the gene matches: 5. Written as DNA, the CDR3 is TGTGCCAGCAGCCAAGGTTGGACAGGGAGAGAGACCCAGTACTTC. It codes for CASSQGWTGRETQYF.

This clonotype was seen a few times. It may be a read error: a sequence one base away is much more abundant. J is TRBJ1-5 and V is TRBV21-1; the table assigns TRBD1, which was not confirmed against the DNA. TRBV21-1 is recorded as a pseudogene. There are 15 residues in the CDR3. The CDR3 DNA reads TGTGCCAGCGGTTTTAGGACAGGGTTCAATCGGCCCCAGCATTTT. It specifies CASGFRTGFNRPQHF.

There are many counts of this clonotype. The chain carries TRBV7-2 and TRBJ1-5, with a weak D call TRBD1 (6 bases). Trimming took off 1 base at V and 2 bases at J, with 15 bases between the two ends. CDR1 and CDR2 from the germline V gene are SGHTA and FQGNSA. CDR3 size: 17 residues. The CDR3 DNA reads TGTGCCAGCAGCTTAGTGTCGGGGGGCGCGGGCAATCAGCCCCAGCATTTT. Its translation is CASSLVSGGAGNQPQHF.